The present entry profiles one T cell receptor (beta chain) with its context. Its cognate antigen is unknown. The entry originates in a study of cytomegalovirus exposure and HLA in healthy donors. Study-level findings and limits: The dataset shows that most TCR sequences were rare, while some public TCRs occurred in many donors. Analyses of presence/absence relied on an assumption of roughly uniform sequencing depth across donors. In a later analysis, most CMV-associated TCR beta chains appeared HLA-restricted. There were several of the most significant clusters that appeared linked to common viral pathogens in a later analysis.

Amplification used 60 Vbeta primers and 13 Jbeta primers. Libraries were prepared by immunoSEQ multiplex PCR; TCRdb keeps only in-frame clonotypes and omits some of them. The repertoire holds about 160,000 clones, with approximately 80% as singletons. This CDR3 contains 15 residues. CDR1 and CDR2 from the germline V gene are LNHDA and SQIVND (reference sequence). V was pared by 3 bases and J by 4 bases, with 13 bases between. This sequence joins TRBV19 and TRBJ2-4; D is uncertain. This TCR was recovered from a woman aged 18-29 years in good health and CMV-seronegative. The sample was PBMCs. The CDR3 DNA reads TGTGCCAGTAGTATTCGCGAGAGTTCGAAAAACATTCAGTACTTC. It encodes CASSIRESSKNIQYF. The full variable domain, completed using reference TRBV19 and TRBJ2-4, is DGGITQSPKYLFRKEGQNVTLSCEQNLNHDAMYWYRQDPGQGLRLIYYSQIVNDFQKGDIAEGYSVSREKKESFPLTVTSAQKNPTAFYLCASSIRESSKNIQYFGAGTRLSVL.